The 8 T cell receptor beta chains reported below all come from one sample, sequenced in a study of T-cell reconstitution after alpha-beta-depleted transplantation in children. Unique molecular identifiers were incorporated into the prepared TCRbeta library. Each CDR3 protein gets one entry after TCRdb re-called the PCR reads with MiXCR. The sample holds about 31,000 distinct CDR3 sequences; 5% to 7% are singletons and the top ten take more than 20%. Findings and limits, study-wide: About two months after transplant, alpha-beta T cells reportedly came from several hundred expanded graft clones.

Antigens of these TCRs are unknown. The sample was peripheral blood, taken 60 days after TCRalphabeta/CD19-depleted stem cell transplant. All receptors come from a child less than two years old who had a stem cell transplant for acute myeloid leukemia, so the T cells may come from the graft donor.

This clonotype has at least ten counts. The J gene is TRBJ2-1, the V gene TRBV4-3, with 8 bases aligning to TRBD2. There are 15 residues in the CDR3. The germline V gene encodes CDR1 LGHNA and CDR2 YSLEER. With 0 bases clipped from V and 8 bases from J, the junction kept 6 bases outside the gene matches. CDR3 sequence: CASSQDGPGLDEQFF. The CDR3 nucleotides read TGCGCCAGCAGCCAAGACGGACCGGGACTAGATGAGCAGTTCTTC.

At least ten counts were recorded for this clonotype. The chain uses TRBV9 and TRBJ2-5; 7 bases map to TRBD2. Trimming took 4 bases from V and 3 from J; bases not matched to a gene: 3. The CDR3 spans 13 residues. Looked up from germline, CDR1 is SGDLS and CDR2 is YYNGEE. The DNA of the CDR3 is TGTGCCAGCAGCCCTCGGGGGGAAGAGACCCAGTACTTC. Its translation is CASSPRGEETQYF.

This clonotype was recorded many times. The chain uses TRBV4-1 and TRBJ2-7; D is perhaps TRBD1 or TRBD2 (7 bases each). Per the germline V gene, CDR1 is MGHRA and CDR2 is YSYEKL. V lost 4 bases, J lost 2 bases, and 18 bases lay in between. CDR3 length: 16 amino acids. The CDR3 coding sequence is TGCGCCAGCAGCCCCCAGGGGGGGAAGAGGACCTACGAGCAGTACTTC. Protein: CASSPQGGKRTYEQYF.

The sample holds many counts of this clonotype. The V and J genes are TRBV7-6 and TRBJ2-1, with TRBD1 matching 9 bases. Germline trimming cut 5 bases from V and 16 bases from J; bases unmatched to any gene: 15. The length of the CDR3 is 14 residues. CDR1 SGHVS and CDR2 FNYEAQ come from the germline V gene. CDR3 loop: CASSPSSTGTGFFF. Here the CDR3 DNA reads TGTGCCAGCAGCCCTTCCTCTACCGGGACAGGGTTTTTCTTC.

This clonotype showed up many times. The V and J genes are TRBV7-3 and TRBJ2-1; D tentatively fits TRBD1 or TRBD2 (5 bases each). Trimming stripped 2 bases from V and 9 bases from J, with 11 bases between. Germline CDR1 reads SGHTA; CDR2 reads FQGTGA. This CDR3 comprises 13 residues. CDR3 residues: CASSLAGTSEQFF. The CDR3 bases are TGTGCCAGCAGCTTAGCAGGGACGTCTGAGCAGTTCTTC.

The V call is TRBV7-9, the J call TRBJ2-7, with 8 bases matching TRBD1. The junction had 10 bases not matched to a gene; V was cut back by 1 base and J by 2 bases. The germline gives CDR1 SEHNR, CDR2 FQNEAQ (reference sequence). The CDR3 runs to 17 residues. CDR3 bases: TGTGCCAGCAGCTTAGGTGTAATGGGGGACAGGACCTACGAGCAGTACTTC. Protein sequence: CASSLGVMGDRTYEQYF.

This clonotype was picked up many times. This chain joins TRBV20-1 and TRBJ2-3; D call uncertain. V lost 3 bases and J 2 bases, leaving 9 bases between the germline ends. Germline loops: CDR1 DFQATT, CDR2 SNEGSKA (reference sequence). This CDR3 is built from 13 residues. The CDR3 bases are TGCAGTGCTAGTACGTGGGACACAGATACGCAGTATTTT. Its protein product is CSASTWDTDTQYF.

This clonotype has ten or more counts. The chain employs TRBV7-2 and TRBJ2-1; possibly TRBD2 for D (6 bases). The ends were cut back, 4 bases at V and 7 bases at J, with 17 bases in the middle. Germline values: CDR1 SGHTA, CDR2 FQGNSA. This CDR3 region has 15 residues. The CDR3 here is CASSSRGLGKNEQFF. The CDR3 coding sequence is TGTGCCAGCAGCTCCCGGGGGTTGGGGAAGAATGAGCAGTTCTTC.